Described below is a single T cell receptor (beta chain) sequence and its context. The antigen remains unidentified. The CDR3 covers 12 residues. Germline V gene data show CDR1 as MNHNS and CDR2 as SASEGT. The V end was cut by 6 bases, the J end by 4 bases, with 10 bases between. This record comes from a study of PD-L1 blockade in urothelial cancer. Study background: At some point between 2013 and 2015, patients got going on atezolizumab, taking 1,200 mg intravenously every 3 weeks. Blood analysis was done at 3 weeks (second dose) and 6 weeks after treatment began.

Time point: pretreatment peripheral blood. Findings and caveats of the study: In blood at 3 weeks, tumor-associated clones expanded more among patients with durable benefit.

The data were produced by immunoSEQ multiplex PCR, yet TCRdb's version contains in-frame clones alone and is incomplete. Of about 50,000 clones in the sample, approximately 90% were seen once. The material sequenced was PBMCs, taken around atezolizumab (anti-PD-L1) treatment. The receptor's source is a woman aged 60-70 years with urothelial cancer. This chain uses TRBV6-1 with TRBJ2-7; a weak D match, TRBD2 (6 bases). As DNA, the CDR3 is TGTGCCAGCAGCCATGGGGGGTACGAGCAGTACTTC. Amino acid sequence: CASSHGGYEQYF.